What follows describes a single T cell receptor beta chain. This record comes from a study of blood T cell repertoires in COVID-19. Turning to the study itself: Both acute and convalescent COVID-19 samples were obtained from the United States, Italy and Spain. Nucleic acid was either cDNA or gDNA, and it came from T cells, B-cell-depleted T cells, or PBMCs.

In the authors' methods: Cell counts per sample came from amplifying reference gene primers. Assay used: immunoSEQ multiplex PCR; TCRdb lists only in-frame clones, some missing. That table gives V, J and clone size, and the DNA gave D and trimming. The data contain 300,000 to 400,000 clones, roughly 91% of them singletons. This CDR3 has 13 amino acids. Trimming shortened V by 5 bases and J by 3 bases, and 10 bases separated the two germline ends. Sequencing was performed on peripheral blood. The clonotype originates from a middle-aged man with active or convalescent COVID-19. V is TRBV12-3 or TRBV12-4 and J is TRBJ1-1; tentative D call: TRBD1 (5 bases). The CDR3 DNA sequence: TGTGCCAGCAGTGCGACAGCTTACACTGAAGCTTTCTTT. This codes for CASSATAYTEAFF.